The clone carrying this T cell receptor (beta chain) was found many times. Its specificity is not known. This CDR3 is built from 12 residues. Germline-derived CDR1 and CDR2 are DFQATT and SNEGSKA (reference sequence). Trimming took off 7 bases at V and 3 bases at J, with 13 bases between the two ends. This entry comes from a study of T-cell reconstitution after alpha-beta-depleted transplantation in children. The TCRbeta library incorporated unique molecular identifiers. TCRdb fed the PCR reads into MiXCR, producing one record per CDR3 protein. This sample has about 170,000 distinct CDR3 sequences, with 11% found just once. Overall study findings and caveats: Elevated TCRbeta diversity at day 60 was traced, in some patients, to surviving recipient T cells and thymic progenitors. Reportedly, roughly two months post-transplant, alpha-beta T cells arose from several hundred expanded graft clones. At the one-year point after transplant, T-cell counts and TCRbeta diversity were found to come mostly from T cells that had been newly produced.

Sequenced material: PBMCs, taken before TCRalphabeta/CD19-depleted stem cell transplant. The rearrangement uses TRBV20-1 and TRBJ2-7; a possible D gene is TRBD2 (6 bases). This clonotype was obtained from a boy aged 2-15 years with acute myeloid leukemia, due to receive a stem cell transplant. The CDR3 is CSVGTGLYEQYF. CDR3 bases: TGCAGTGTGGGGACTGGCCTCTACGAGCAGTACTTC.